These 2 T cell receptor beta chains came from one sample sequenced in a study of blood T cell repertoires in COVID-19. TCRdb keeps only in-frame clones here, not all; method: immunoSEQ multiplex PCR. The sample gives some 81,000 clones, 90% to 95% of which show up once; about 4.7% is in the top ten. The sample consisted of peripheral blood. The source of these receptors is a human donor with active COVID-19. The donor label of this sample is uncertain.

The chain couples TRBV10-3 to TRBJ2-7, with TRBD2 matching over 7 bases. This CDR3 comprises 14 residues. V dropped 7 bases and J dropped 3; count of bases not matched to a gene: 9. CDR1 and CDR2 (germline): ENHRY, SYGVKD. The CDR3, as DNA: TGTGCCATCAAGCGGGGAGACCGTCTCTACGAGCAGTACTTC. As protein: CAIKRGDRLYEQYF.

The rearrangement links TRBV3-1 (or the pseudogene TRBV3-2) to TRBJ1-1, with 7 bases that match TRBD1. The germline gives CDR1 LGHDT, CDR2 YNNKEL (reference sequence). Trimming cost V 4 bases and J 4 bases; bases outside gene matches: 9. The length of the CDR3 is 15 residues. The CDR3 DNA follows: TGTGCCAGCAGCCTCCTCAGAGGGGGCTTCACTGAAGCTTTCTTT. This translates into CASSLLRGGFTEAFF.